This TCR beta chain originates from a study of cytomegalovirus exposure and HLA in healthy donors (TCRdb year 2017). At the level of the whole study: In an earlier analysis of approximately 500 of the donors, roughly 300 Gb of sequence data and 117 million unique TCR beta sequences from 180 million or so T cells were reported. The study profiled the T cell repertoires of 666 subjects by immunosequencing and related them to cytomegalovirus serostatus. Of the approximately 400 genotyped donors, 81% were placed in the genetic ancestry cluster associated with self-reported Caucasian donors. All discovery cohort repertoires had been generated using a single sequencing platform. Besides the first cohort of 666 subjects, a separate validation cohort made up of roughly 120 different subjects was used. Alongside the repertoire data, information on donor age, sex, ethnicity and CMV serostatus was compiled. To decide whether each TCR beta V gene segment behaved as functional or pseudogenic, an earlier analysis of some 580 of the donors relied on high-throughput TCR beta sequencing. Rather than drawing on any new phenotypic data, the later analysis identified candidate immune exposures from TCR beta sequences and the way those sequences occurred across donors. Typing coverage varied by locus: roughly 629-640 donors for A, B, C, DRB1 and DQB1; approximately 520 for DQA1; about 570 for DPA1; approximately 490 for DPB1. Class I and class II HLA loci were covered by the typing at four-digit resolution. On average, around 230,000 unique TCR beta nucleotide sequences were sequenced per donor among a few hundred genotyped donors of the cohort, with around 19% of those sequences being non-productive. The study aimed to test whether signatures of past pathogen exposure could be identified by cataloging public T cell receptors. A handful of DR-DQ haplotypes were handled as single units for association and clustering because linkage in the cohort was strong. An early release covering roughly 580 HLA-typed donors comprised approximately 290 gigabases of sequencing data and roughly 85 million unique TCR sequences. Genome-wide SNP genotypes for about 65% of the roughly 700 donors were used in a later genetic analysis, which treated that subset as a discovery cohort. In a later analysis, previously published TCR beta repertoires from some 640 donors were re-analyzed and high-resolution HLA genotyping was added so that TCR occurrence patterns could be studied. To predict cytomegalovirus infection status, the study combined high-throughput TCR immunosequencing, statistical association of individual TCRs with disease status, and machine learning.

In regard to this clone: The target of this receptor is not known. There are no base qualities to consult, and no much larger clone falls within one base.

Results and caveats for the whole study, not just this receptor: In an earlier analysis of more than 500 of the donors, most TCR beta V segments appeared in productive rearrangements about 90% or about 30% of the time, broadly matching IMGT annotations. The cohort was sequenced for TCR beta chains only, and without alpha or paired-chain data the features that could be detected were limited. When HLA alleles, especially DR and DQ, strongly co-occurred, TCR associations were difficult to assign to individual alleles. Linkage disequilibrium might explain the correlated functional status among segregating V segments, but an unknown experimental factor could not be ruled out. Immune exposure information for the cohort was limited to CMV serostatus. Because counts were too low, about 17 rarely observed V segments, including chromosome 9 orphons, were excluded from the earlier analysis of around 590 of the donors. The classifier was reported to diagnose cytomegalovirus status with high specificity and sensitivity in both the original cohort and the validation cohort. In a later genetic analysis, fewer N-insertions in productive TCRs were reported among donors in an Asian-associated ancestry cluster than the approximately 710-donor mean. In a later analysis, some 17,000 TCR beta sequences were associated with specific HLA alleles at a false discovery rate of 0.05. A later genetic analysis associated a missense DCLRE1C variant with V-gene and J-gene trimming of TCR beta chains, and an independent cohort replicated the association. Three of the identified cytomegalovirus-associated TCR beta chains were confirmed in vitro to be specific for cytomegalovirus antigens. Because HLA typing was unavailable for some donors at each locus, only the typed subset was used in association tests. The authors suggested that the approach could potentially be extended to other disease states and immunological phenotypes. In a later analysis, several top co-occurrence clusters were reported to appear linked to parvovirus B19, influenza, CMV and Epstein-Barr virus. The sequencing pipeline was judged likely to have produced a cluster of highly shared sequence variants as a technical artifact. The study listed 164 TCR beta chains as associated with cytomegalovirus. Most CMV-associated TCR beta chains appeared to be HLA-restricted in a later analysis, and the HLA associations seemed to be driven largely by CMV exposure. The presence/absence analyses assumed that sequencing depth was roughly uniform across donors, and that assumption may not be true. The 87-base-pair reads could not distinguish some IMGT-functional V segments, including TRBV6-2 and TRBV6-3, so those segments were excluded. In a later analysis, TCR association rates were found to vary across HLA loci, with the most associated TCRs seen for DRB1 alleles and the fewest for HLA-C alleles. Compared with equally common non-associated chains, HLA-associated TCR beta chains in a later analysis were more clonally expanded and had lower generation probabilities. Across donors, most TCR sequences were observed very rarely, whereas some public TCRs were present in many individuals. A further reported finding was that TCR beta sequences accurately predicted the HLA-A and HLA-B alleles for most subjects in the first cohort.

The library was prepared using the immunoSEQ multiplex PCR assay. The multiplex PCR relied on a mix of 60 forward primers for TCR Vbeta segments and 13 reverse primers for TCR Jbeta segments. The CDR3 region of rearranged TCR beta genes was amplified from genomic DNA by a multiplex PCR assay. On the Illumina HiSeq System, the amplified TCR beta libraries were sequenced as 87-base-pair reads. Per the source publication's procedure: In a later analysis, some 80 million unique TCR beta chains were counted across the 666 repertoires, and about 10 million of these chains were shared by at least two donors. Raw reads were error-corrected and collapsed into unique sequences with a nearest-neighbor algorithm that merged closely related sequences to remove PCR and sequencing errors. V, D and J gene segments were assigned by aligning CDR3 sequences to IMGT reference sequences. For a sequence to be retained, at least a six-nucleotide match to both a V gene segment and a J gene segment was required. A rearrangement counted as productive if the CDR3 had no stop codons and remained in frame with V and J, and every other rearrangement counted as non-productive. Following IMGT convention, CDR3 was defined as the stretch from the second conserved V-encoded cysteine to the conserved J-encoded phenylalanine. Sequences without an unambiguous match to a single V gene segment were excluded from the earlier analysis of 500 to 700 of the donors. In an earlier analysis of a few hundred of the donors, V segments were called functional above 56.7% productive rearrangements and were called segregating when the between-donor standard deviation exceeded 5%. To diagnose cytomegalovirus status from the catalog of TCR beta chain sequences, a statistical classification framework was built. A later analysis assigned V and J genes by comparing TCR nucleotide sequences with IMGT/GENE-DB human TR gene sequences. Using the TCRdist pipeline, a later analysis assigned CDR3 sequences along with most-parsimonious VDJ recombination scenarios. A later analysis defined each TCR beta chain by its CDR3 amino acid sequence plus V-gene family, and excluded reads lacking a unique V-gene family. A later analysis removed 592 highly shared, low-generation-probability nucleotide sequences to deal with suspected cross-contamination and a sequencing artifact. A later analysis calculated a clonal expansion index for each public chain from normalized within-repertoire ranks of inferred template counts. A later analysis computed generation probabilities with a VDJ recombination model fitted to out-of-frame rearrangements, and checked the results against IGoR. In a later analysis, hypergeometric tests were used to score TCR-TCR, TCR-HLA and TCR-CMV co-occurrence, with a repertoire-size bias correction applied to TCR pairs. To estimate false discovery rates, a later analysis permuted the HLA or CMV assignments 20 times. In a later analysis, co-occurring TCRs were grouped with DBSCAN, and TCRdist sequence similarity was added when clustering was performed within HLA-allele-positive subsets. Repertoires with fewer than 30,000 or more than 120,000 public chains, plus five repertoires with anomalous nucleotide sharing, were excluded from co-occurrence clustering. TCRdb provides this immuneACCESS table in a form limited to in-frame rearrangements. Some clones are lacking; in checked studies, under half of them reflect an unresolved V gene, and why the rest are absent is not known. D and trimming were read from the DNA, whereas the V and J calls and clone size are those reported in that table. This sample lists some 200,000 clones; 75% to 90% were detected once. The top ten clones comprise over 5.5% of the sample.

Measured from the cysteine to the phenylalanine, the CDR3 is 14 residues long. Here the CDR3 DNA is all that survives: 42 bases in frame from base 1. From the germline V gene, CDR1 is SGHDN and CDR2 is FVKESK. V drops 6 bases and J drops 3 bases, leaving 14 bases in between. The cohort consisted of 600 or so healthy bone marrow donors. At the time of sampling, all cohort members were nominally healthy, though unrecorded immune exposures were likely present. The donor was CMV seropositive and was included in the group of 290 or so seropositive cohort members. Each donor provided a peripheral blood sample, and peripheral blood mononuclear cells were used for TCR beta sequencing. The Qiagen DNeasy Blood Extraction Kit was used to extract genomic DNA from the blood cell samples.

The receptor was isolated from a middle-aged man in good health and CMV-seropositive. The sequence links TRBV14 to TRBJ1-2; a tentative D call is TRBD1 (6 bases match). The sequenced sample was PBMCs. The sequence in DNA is TGTGCCAGCAGACCCACGACAGGCCACTATGGCTACACCTTC. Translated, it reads CASRPTTGHYGYTF.